This entry describes one T cell receptor beta chain. There is no known antigen for this receptor. Nothing much larger sits one base from this clone, and base qualities are not available. The CDR3 numbers 14 residues from cysteine through phenylalanine. Kept here is only the CDR3 DNA, which spans 42 bases and is read in frame from base 1. V and J are trimmed by 4 bases and 7 bases, and the gene matches miss 8 bases of the junction. CDR1 and CDR2 are drawn from the germline V gene (reference sequence): MNHEY, SMNVEV. TCRbeta CDR3 regions were amplified from genomic DNA by means of the immunoSEQ Assay, a bias-controlled multiplex PCR. Concerning the study's data processing: The number of nucleated cells in each sample was estimated by amplification of reference gene primers within the assay. To quantify the absolute abundance of each unique TCRbeta CDR3 rearrangement, sequence reads were collapsed and filtered. For each sample, productive Simpson clonality was calculated as the square root of Simpson's diversity index across productive rearrangements. In TCRdb, the immuneACCESS table is reduced to in-frame sequences with V and J assigned. These tables do not hold every clone; where another copy was compared, an unresolved V gene accounts for under half, and the others remain unexplained. V, J and clone size derive from that table, while D and trimming were established from the DNA sequence. This sample lists about 200,000 clones; about 90% were detected once. In total, the top ten clones hold around 1.6% of the sample.

This specimen comes from a study of blood T cell repertoires in COVID-19 (dated by TCRdb to about 2020). Describing the broader study: Samples from collaborators originated in the United States, Italy and Spain and spanned both the acute and convalescent phases of COVID-19. The material from the prospective study consisted of cDNA or gDNA derived from T cells, B-cell-depleted T cells, or PBMCs. Deeply sampled blood TCRbeta repertoires from subjects exposed to, actively infected with, or recovered from COVID-19 were included in the dataset. The repertoires were released in a freely available public database meant as a resource for research on the immune response to SARS-CoV-2. Samples came from the ongoing ImmuneRACE study (first 160 participants) plus 1,254 subjects from 6 global collaborators. Sample metadata almost always included a de-identified subject ID, COVID-19 status, age in years and sex. Where available, HLA class I and class II types were obtained from metadata supplied by the sample provider rather than from assay-based typing. The paper as a whole reports these results and caveats: The amount of clinical and demographic metadata varied by source and participant and was provided uncurated.

The collaborating institutions used their own protocols to collect whole blood in K2EDTA tubes. For TCRbeta analysis, collaborators shipped samples as frozen whole blood, isolated PBMCs, or DNA extracted from either of those sample types. Sequenced material: peripheral blood. The origin of this receptor is a man between 18 and 35 years old with active or convalescent COVID-19. The sequence joins TRBV27 to TRBJ1-2; 8 central nucleotides agree with TRBD1. The sequenced DNA: TGTGCCAGCAGTTCCGGACAGGGAAAACGTGGCTACACCTTC. It specifies CASSSGQGKRGYTF.